This T cell receptor (beta chain) was documented in a study of cytomegalovirus exposure and HLA in healthy donors. At the level of the study: Of the donors genotyped, 398 in all, 65% to 90% fell in the Caucasian-associated ancestry cluster.

Details on this clone: Its target is unknown.

All the people who gave samples were healthy bone marrow donors. The PCR contained 60 Vbeta and 13 Jbeta primers. This table comes from immunoSEQ multiplex PCR, and its TCRdb copy is limited to in-frame clones, with some not included. Its clone listing holds approximately 110,000 clones. This CDR3 contains 17 residues. After removal of 3 bases from V and 8 bases from J, the junction contained 15 bases not matched to a gene. Germline V CDR1 and CDR2: LNHDA, SQIVND (reference sequence). Broader study findings: It is likely that the observed cluster of highly shared sequence variants was a sequencing artifact. The authors listed 150 to 200 TCR beta chains as cytomegalovirus-associated.

The chain recombines TRBV19 with TRBJ2-1; 8 bases map to TRBD2. The sequencing input was PBMCs. This receptor was obtained from a man between 18 and 29 years old in good health and CMV-seronegative. The CDR3, as DNA: TGTGCCAGTAGTATTCTGGGCCTAAGAGCGGGGGTCTATGAGCAGTTCTTC. It translates to CASSILGLRAGVYEQFF.